This T cell receptor (beta chain) was identified during a study of cytomegalovirus exposure and HLA in healthy donors. The germline V gene has CDR1 MNHNS and CDR2 SASEGT. The length of the CDR3 is 13 residues. V lost 8 bases and J lost 4; bases outside the gene matches: 6. 60 Vbeta and 13 Jbeta primers were used in PCR. Only in-frame clones appear in the TCRdb table, and some are missing; sequencing was by immunoSEQ multiplex PCR. The sample includes about 140,000 clones, about three quarters seen only once; the top ten take around 1.5%. This chain connects TRBV6-1 to TRBJ1-2; 8 positions match TRBD1. This clonotype was sampled from a female donor in good health and CMV-seronegative. The sequencing input was PBMCs. The CDR3 region has the DNA TGTGCCAGCTGGACAGGGATGAGCTATGGCTACACCTTC. This codes for CASWTGMSYGYTF.